The clone carrying this TCR beta chain was seen a few times. No antigen is known for it. Sequencing used immunoSEQ v3. Some clones are missing from TCRdb's copy, which holds only in-frame ones; the method was immunoSEQ multiplex PCR. The table shows 50,000 to 60,000 clones, with 70% to 90% occurring only once. Time point specified: pre-treatment sample, taken before nivolumab and TIL therapy. This entry comes from a study of TIL therapy for anti-PD-1-resistant metastatic lung cancer. About the study: Patients had a median age of 54 years (range roughly 38-75). Half of patients were current or former smokers. Notes on the study in general: After infusion, TIL clonotypes partly replaced peripheral T cells and declined over months.

Trimming left V 2 bases short and J 10 bases short, with 11 bases between. Germline V gives CDR1 SGHTA, CDR2 FQGTGA. The CDR3 has 13 residues. The chain links TRBV7-3 to TRBJ2-2; D may be TRBD1 (5 bases). The receptor was isolated from a person between 25 and 80 years old with non-small cell lung cancer. The sequencing here drew on blood, taken at baseline. For the CDR3, the DNA is TGTGCCAGCAGCTTACAGGAGACAGAGGAGCTGTTTTTT. Its protein product is CASSLQETEELFF.